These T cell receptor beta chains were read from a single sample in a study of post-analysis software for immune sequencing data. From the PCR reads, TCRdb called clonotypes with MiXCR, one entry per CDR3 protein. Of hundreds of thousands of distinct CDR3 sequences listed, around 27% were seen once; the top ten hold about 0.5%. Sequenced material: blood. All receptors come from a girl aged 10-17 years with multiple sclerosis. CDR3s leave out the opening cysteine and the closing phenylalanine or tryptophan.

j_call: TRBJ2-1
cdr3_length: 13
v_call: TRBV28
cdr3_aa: ASFSSFRTYNEQF

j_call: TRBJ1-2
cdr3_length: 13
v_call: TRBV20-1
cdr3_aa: SARVDRAANYGYT

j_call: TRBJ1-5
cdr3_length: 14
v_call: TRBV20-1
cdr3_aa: SAGPGRTYSNQPQH

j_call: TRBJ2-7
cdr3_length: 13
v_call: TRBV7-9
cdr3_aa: ASKALAGISYEQY

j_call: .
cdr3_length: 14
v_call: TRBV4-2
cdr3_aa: ASSQGAGMSHNEQY

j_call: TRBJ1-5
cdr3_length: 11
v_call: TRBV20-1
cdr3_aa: SARPQGNQPQH

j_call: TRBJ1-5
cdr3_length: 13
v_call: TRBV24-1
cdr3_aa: ATSETGYSNQPQH

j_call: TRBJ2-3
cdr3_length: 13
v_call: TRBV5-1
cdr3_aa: ASSLSAGGTDTQY

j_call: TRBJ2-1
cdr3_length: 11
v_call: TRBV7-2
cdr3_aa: ASSLGDLPEQF

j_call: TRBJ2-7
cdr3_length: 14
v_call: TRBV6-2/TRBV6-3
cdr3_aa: ASSHPRLAGGYEQY

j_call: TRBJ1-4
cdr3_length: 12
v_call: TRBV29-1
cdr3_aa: SVEEGATNEKLF

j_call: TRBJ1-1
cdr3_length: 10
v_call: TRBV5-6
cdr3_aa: ASSLRDTEAF

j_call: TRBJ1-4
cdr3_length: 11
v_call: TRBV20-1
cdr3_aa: SARDRIPEKLF

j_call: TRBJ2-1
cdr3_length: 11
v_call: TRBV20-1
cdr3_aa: GQGLAGGNEQF

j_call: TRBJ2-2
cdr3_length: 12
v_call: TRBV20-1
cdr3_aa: SAGSGRASGELF

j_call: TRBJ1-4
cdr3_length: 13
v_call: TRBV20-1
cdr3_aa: SAQTGTGSNEKLF

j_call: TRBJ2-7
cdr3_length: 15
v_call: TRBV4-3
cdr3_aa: SSSQSPGTGGPYEQY

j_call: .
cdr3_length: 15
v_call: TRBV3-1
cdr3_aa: ASSQGGGGGSRETQY

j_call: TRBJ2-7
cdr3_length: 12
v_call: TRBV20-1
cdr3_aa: SASKSGAGYEQY

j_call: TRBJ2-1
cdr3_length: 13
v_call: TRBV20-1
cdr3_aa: SARKSSGGYNEQF

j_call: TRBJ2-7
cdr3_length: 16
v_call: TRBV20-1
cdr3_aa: SSPGLGRTSGSSYEQY

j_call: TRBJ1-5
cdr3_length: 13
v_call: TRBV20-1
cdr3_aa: SARPDRGPNQPQH

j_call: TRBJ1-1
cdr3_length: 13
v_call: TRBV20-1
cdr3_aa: SARDPKEWNTEAF

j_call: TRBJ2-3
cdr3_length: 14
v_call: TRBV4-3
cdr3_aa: ASSQDYGSSTDTQY

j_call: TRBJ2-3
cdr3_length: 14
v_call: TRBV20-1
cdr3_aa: SDSRSNRATTDTQY

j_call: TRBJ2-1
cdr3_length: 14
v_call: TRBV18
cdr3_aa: ASTIIPPGQNNEQF

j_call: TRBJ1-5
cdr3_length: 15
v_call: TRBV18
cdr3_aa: ASSPLVAAYSNQPQH

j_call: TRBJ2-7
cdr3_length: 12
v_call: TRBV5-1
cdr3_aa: ASSLRDGIYEQY

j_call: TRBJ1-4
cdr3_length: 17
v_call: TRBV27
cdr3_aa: ASSPPGTGPGSYNEKLF

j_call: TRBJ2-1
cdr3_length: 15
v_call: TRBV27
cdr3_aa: ASRETGTSGFYNEQF

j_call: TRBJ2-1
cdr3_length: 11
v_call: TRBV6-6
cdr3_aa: ASSPGPRDEQF

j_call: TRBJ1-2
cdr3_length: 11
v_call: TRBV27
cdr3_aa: ASKQGFGYGYT

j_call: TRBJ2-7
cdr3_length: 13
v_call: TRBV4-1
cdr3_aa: ASSQVDGHSYEQY

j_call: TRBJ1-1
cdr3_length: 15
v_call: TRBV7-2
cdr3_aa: ASSENAAKGRNTEAF

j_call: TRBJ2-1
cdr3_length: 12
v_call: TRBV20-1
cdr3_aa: SAYGLAGGNEQF

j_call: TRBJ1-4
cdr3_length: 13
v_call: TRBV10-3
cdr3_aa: AISESTGVGEKLF

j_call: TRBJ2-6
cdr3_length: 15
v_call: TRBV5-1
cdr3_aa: ASSLSNPTGGANVLT

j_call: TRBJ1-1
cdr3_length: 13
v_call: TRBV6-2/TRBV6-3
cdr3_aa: ASSYSLGTNTEAF

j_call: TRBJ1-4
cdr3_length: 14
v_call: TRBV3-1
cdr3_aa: ASSRLPRQANEKLF

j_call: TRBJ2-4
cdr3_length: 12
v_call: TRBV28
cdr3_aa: AGGIPRGWGIQY

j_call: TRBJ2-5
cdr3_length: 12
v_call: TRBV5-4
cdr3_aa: ASSSARQGETQY

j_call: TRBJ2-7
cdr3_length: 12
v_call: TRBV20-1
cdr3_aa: SARALEGPYEQY

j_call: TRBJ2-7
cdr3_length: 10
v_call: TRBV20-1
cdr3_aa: RAWRANYEQY

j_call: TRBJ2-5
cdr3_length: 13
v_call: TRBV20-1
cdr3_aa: SASFLGGVRETQY

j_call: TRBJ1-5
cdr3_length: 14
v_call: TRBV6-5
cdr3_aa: ASSRARGQRNQPQH

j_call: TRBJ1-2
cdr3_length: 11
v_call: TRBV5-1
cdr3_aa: ASSPITDREIT

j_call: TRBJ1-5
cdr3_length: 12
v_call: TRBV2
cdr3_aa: ASSERKGNQPQH

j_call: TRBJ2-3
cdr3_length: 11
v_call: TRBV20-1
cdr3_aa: SARRVPPDTQY

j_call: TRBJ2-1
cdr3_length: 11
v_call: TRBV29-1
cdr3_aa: SVDLAGVNEQF

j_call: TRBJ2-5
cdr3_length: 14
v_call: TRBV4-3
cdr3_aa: ASSRRPMGQQETQY

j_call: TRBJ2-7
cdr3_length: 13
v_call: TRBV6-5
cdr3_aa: ASSYGRGPLYEQY

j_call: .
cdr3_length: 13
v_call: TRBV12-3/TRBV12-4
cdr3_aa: ASRRRGGSYNEQY

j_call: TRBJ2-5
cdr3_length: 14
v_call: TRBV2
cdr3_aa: ASSAVIAGGSETQY

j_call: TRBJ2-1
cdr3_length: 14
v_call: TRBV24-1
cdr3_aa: ATSDLSGRAFDEQF